This T cell receptor beta chain came from a study of shared clonotypes between healthy human individuals. Study-wide points: Against clonotypes common to all four donors, non-shared ones had lower generation probabilities. In a few donors, about 5% of naive CD4 clonotypes appeared in common.

Genomic DNA of each subset was evenly split across several immunoSEQ plates. This table comes from immunoSEQ multiplex PCR, and its TCRdb copy is limited to in-frame clones, with some not included. This table holds 2,100,000 or so clones, 95% found once. Partitioning of CD4+ cells yielded a CD45RA+ naive subset and a CD45RA-negative memory subset. Regarding this clone: Its specificity is not known.

CDR1 LNHNV and CDR2 YYDKDF come from the germline V gene (reference sequence). CDR3 length: 14 residues. V was shortened by 1 base and J by 7 bases, with 10 bases between the two germline ends. The origin of this receptor is a man aged 18 to 30 in good health. The rearrangement uses TRBV15 and TRBJ1-4; D is possibly TRBD1 (5 bases). The sequenced sample consisted of naive CD4+ T cells sorted from blood. The subset is: CD45RA+ positively selected. CDR3 in amino acids: CATSRGPGPEKLFF. The CDR3 nucleotides are TGTGCCACCAGCAGAGGACCAGGGCCTGAAAAACTGTTTTTT.